A single sample is the source of the 10 T cell receptor beta chains below, sequenced in a study of shared clonotypes between healthy human individuals. Generated by immunoSEQ multiplex PCR, the TCRdb table keeps only in-frame clones and is missing some. Among fewer than 1.8 million clones listed, approximately 98.5% were seen once. Specimen: naive CD4+ T cells sorted from blood. This sample's subset: CD45RA+ positively selected. These receptors all stem from a man in his thirties or forties in good health.

This chain joins TRBV7-2 and TRBJ2-7; the D is unclear. Between the trimmed V and J ends, which lost 5 bases and 7 bases, there was a span of 15 bases. The V gene's germline CDR1 is SGHTA and CDR2 FQGNSA. CDR3 length: 13 residues. This CDR3 is CASSDYPRGEQYF. In DNA, the CDR3 is TGTGCCAGCAGCGATTACCCCCGCGGAGAGCAGTACTTC.

The chain joins TRBV30 to TRBJ1-1; D gene uncertain. CDR3 length: 12 amino acids. V dropped 4 bases and J dropped 5 bases, with 11 bases sitting between them. Germline-derived CDR1 and CDR2 are GTSNPN and SVGIG (reference sequence). DNA for the CDR3: TGTGCCTGGACGAGGACCCAAACTGAAGCTTTCTTT. It is translated as CAWTRTQTEAFF.

This chain uses TRBV4-3 with TRBJ2-7; possible D gene TRBD1, 6 bases. Germline CDR1 and CDR2: LGHNA and YSLEER. CDR3 length: 15 residues. The V and J ends lost 1 base and 0 bases respectively, with 10 bases between them. CDR3 DNA: TGCGCCAGCAGCCAAGGGACAGAATCCTCCTACGAGCAGTACTTC. It is translated as CASSQGTESSYEQYF.

The chain employs TRBV6-6 and TRBJ1-1; D unclear. CDR1 MNHNY and CDR2 SVGAGI come from the germline V gene (reference sequence). The CDR3 has 15 amino acids. Trimming took 5 bases from V and 6 from J, leaving 19 bases between them. The CDR3 loop is CASSARPFQRAEAFF. The CDR3 DNA sequence: TGTGCCAGCAGTGCCCGACCCTTTCAGAGGGCTGAAGCTTTCTTT.

In its sample, this clone was seen once. This chain links TRBV28 with TRBJ1-4, with 7 bases aligning to TRBD1. The CDR3 length is 15 residues. Germline-derived CDR1 and CDR2 are MDHEN and SYDVKM. The V segment lost 4 bases and the J segment 8 bases; nucleotides outside the gene matches: 10. The CDR3 is CASSSRPTGVEKLFF. As DNA, the CDR3 is TGTGCCAGCAGTTCCCGACCTACAGGGGTAGAAAAACTGTTTTTT. The full variable domain, in which reference TRBV28 and TRBJ1-4 provide the parts outside the CDR3, is DVKVTQSSRYLVKRTGEKVFLECVQDMDHENMFWYRQDPGLGLRLIYFSYDVKMKEKGDIPEGYSVSREKKERFSLILESASTNQTSMYLCASSSRPTGVEKLFFGSGTQLSVL.

In the case of this clone: Within the sample, other DNA sequences also encode this same CDR3. The CDR3 here is CASSLGRSGANVLTF. The CDR3 region has the DNA TGTGCCAGCAGCTTGGGACGATCTGGGGCCAACGTCCTGACTTTC. The V gene is TRBV5-4, the J gene TRBJ2-6; D is uncertain. Trimming removed 0 bases at V and 1 base at J, with 5 bases between. The CDR3 is 15 residues long. Germline V gene sequence: CDR1 SGHNT, CDR2 YYREEE (reference sequence).

CDR3 region: CSYSGTSTDTQYF. CDR3 sequence (DNA): TGCAGCTATAGCGGGACAAGCACAGATACGCAGTATTTT. This chain links TRBV29-1 with TRBJ2-3; TRBD2 matches at 8 bases. This CDR3 comprises 13 residues. V was clipped by 8 bases and J by 0 bases; unmatched bases: 4. CDR1 and CDR2 (germline): SQVTM, ANQGSEA.

The V gene is TRBV10-3, the J gene TRBJ2-3; 8 nucleotides line up with TRBD2. This CDR3 has 17 residues. V shed 3 bases, J shed 0 bases, and the junction held 8 bases outside the gene matches. Germline CDR1 is ENHRY and CDR2 is SYGVKD. As DNA, the CDR3 is TGTGCCATCAGTGACATCAACGGGAGGGGTAGCACAGATACGCAGTATTTT. It specifies CAISDINGRGSTDTQYF.

The rearrangement uses TRBV28 and TRBJ2-5; D is perhaps TRBD1 (5 bases). The CDR3 runs to 15 residues. The germline CDR1 and CDR2 sequences are MDHEN and SYDVKM. Trimming left V 3 bases short and J 5 bases short, with 16 bases between. CDR3 DNA: TGTGCCAGCAGTTTCGGGCAGGGCACCCTGGAGACCCAGTACTTC. Amino acid sequence: CASSFGQGTLETQYF.

V is TRBV18 and J is TRBJ1-1; 10 bases are shared with TRBD1. Germline CDR1 reads KGHSH; CDR2 reads LQKENI. V shed 3 bases, J shed 2 bases, and the junction held 6 bases outside the gene matches. The CDR3 sequence is 16 residues long. CDR3 residues: CASSPTGGHRNTEAFF. The CDR3 DNA sequence: TGTGCCAGCTCACCGACAGGGGGCCACCGCAACACTGAAGCTTTCTTT. The full variable domain, with the rest looked up from reference TRBV18 and TRBJ1-1, is NAGVMQNPRHLVRRRGQEARLRCSPMKGHSHVYWYRQLPEEGLKFMVYLQKENIIDESGMPKERFSAEFPKEGPSILRIQQVVRGDSAAYFCASSPTGGHRNTEAFFGQGTRLTVV.